This TCR beta chain came from a study of cytomegalovirus exposure and HLA in healthy donors. There are a few counts of this clone. The primer mix had 60 Vbeta and 13 Jbeta primers. Sequenced by immunoSEQ multiplex PCR; TCRdb stores in-frame clones only, minus some. The table has under 130,000 clones, about 16% seen once. The clonotype originates from a female donor in good health and CMV-seronegative. The sample taken for sequencing was PBMCs.

The CDR3 region is CASSESSGRPDTQYF. CDR3 nucleotide sequence: TGTGCCAGCAGTGAGTCTAGCGGGAGACCAGATACGCAGTATTTT. The V call is TRBV27, the J call TRBJ2-3; 10 positions match TRBD2. The CDR3 covers 15 residues. V lost 5 bases, J lost 4 bases, and 6 bases stayed unmatched. Germline values: CDR1 MNHEY, CDR2 SMNVEV (reference sequence).